This T cell receptor (beta chain) stems from a study of regulatory dendritic cells for organ transplantation. Study-level background: Monocytes received vitamin D3 on days 0 and 4, IL-10 on day 4. Study-level points and caveats: Naive CD4+ and CD8+ repertoires were highly diverse; memory CD8+ was most oligoclonal. Of resting T cell subsets, memory CD8+ had the most alloreactive clonotypes.

About this clone itself: Its target is not known.

Assay: immunoSEQ multiplex PCR; the TCRdb copy retains only in-frame clones and omits some. In the table there are around 19,000 clones, 70% to 80% of which are singletons. CFSE-labeled sorted T cells met regulatory or mature dendritic cells for approximately 5 days. The sequencing sample was made of memory CD4+ T cells from blood cultured with regulatory dendritic cells. Subset denoted: CD45RO+ memory T cells. This sequence originates from a human donor in good health.

The CDR3 here is CASSYLLVGEQYF. Here the CDR3 DNA reads TGTGCCAGCAGTTACCTTCTTGTGGGCGAGCAGTACTTC. The chain couples TRBV6-5 to TRBJ2-7, with no clear D. Germline V gives CDR1 MNHEY, CDR2 SVGAGI. This CDR3 comprises 13 residues. Trimming cost V 2 bases and J 6 bases, with 11 bases left between them.